This T cell receptor (beta chain) was sequenced in a study of T cell responses to AZD1222 COVID-19 vaccine. Study details: Second-dose intervals near 4 or 12 weeks were combined. Notes on the study in general: There were mostly white British donors and more females than males, and clonal diversity was possibly underestimated.

Assay: immunoSEQ multiplex PCR; the TCRdb copy retains only in-frame clones and omits some. Of some 100,000 clones listed, approximately 90% are singletons. In this sample, this clone turned up once. What it binds is not known. Germline CDR1 and CDR2: LGHDT and YNNKEL (reference sequence). The CDR3 is made up of 16 amino acids. Trimming stripped 1 base from V and 6 bases from J, with 16 bases between. The rearrangement uses TRBV3-1 (or the pseudogene TRBV3-2) and TRBJ1-5; D uncertain. The sequencing used peripheral blood, collected on day 0 of AZD1222 vaccination. The origin of this receptor is an adult in good health. Here the CDR3 DNA reads TGTGCCAGCAGCCAAGGGGGTAAAGGGTGGGGTCAGCCCCAGCATTTT. Translating it yields CASSQGGKGWGQPQHF.